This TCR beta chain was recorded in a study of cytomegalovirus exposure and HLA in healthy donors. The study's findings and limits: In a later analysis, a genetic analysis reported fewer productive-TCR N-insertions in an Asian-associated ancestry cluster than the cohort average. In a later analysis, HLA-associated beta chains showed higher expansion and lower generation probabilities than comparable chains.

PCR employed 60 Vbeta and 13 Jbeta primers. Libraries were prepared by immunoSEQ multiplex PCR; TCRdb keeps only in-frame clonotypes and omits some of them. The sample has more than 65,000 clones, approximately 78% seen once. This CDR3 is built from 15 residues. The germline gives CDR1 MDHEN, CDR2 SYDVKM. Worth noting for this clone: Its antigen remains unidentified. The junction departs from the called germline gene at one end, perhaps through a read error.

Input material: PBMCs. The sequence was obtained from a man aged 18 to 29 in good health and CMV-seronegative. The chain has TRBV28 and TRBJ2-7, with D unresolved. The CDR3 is CASSTLGEAEPTSNF. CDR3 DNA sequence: TGTGCCAGCAGCACCCTCGGTGAGGCTGAACCTACGTCGAACTTC. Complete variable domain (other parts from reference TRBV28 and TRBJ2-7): DVKVTQSSRYLVKRTGEKVFLECVQDMDHENMFWYRQDPGLGLRLIYFSYDVKMKEKGDIPEGYSVSREKKERFSLILESASTNQTSMYLCASSTLGEAEPTSNFGPGTRLTVT.